A selection of T cell receptor beta chains follows, all from one sample in a study of T cells after somatic rescue of genetic block. Sequencing was performed with immunoSEQ multiplex PCR; in TCRdb, only in-frame clones are kept and a portion is missing. Of 9,500 to 14,000 clones listed, nearly 80% are singletons. Sequencing was done on a sample of peripheral blood mononuclear cells (PBMCs). The receptors come from a boy younger than 18. The CDR3 runs from the conserved cysteine through the conserved F or W. A D gene is named only where the DNA matches it firmly. Not all rows give a size; the values are once, few, many and, for expanded clones, a class.

CASSVAPPSGRSTDTQYF,TGTGCCAGCAGCGTAGCCCCACCTAGCGGGAGAAGCACAGATACGCAGTATTTT,TRBD2,TRBJ2-3,TRBV9,.
CASSSGQRLRVETQYF,TGTGCCAGCAGCTCGGGACAGCGACTTCGGGTGGAGACCCAGTACTTC,TRBD1,TRBJ2-5,TRBV7-8,.
CATSRQSSTTNEKLFF,TGTGCCACCAGCAGACAATCAAGTACAACTAATGAAAAACTGTTTTTT,.,TRBJ1-4,TRBV15,.
CASSVEEGGDYGYTF,TGTGCCAGCAGCGTAGAAGAAGGGGGTGACTATGGCTACACCTTC,.,TRBJ1-2,TRBV9,.
CASSSRFGTGEKLFF,TGTGCCAGCAGCTCCCGGTTCGGGACCGGTGAAAAACTGTTTTTT,.,TRBJ1-4,TRBV7-9,.
CASSPIQDVSGANVLTF,TGTGCCAGCTCACCAATACAGGACGTCTCTGGGGCCAACGTCCTGACTTTC,.,TRBJ2-6,TRBV18,.
CASSETVAKNIQYF,TGTGCCAGCAGTGAGACGGTAGCCAAAAACATTCAGTACTTC,.,TRBJ2-4,TRBV6-5,.
CASSAPRGSSTDTQYF,TGTGCCAGCAGCGCCCCCCGGGGGTCTAGCACAGATACGCAGTATTTT,.,TRBJ2-3,TRBV9,.
CASSLTALASYEQYF,TGTGCCAGCAGTTTAACCGCACTAGCGAGCTACGAGCAGTACTTC,TRBD2,TRBJ2-7,TRBV27,.
CATTGGPLGYTF,TGTGCCACGACGGGGGGGCCCCTTGGCTACACCTTC,.,TRBJ1-2,TRBV5-6,.
CASSFVPPQHF,TGTGCCAGCAGCTTCGTTCCGCCCCAGCATTTT,.,TRBJ1-5,TRBV5-6,.
CASRTGTDTQYF,TGTGCCAGTAGGACAGGCACAGATACGCAGTATTTT,.,TRBJ2-3,TRBV19,.
CASSLGLHQGGHNEQFF,TGTGCCAGCAGCTTAGGCCTCCATCAGGGGGGACACAATGAGCAGTTCTTC,.,TRBJ2-1,TRBV7-8,.
CARIGGAPYEQYF,TGTGCCCGGATAGGGGGCGCTCCCTACGAGCAGTACTTC,TRBD1,TRBJ2-7,TRBV19,.
CASSHNRGLAGVGDIQYF,TGTGCCAGCAGCCACAATCGGGGACTAGCGGGAGTAGGGGACATTCAGTACTTC,TRBD2,TRBJ2-4,TRBV11-1,few
CASSWNVQGEQYF,TGCGCCAGCAGCTGGAACGTACAAGGCGAGCAGTACTTC,.,TRBJ2-7,TRBV5-1,.
CASSFSSDTQYF,TGCGCCAGCAGCTTCAGCTCAGATACGCAGTATTTT,.,TRBJ2-3,TRBV5-1,.
CASSVSALSSGNTIYF,TGTGCCAGCAGCGTTTCGGCACTCTCCTCTGGAAACACCATATATTTT,.,TRBJ1-3,TRBV9,few
CATSDSGLQETQYF,TGCGCCACCTCCGATTCAGGGCTCCAAGAGACCCAGTACTTC,.,TRBJ2-5,TRBV5-1,.
CSVKVWGTGELFF,TGCAGCGTTAAAGTTTGGGGGACCGGGGAGCTGTTTTTT,.,TRBJ2-2,TRBV29-1,.
CASSFTSPAGTDTQYF,TGTGCCAGCAGCTTTACTAGCCCTGCGGGGACAGATACGCAGTATTTT,.,TRBJ2-3,TRBV7-8,.
CASSERTGAGNTIYF,TGTGCCAGCAGCGAAAGGACAGGGGCTGGAAACACCATATATTTT,TRBD1,TRBJ1-3,TRBV7-9,.
CASTIGAGYTGELFF,TGTGCCAGTACCATTGGGGCTGGATACACCGGGGAGCTGTTTTTT,.,TRBJ2-2,TRBV19,.
CASSSSTGYQPQHF,TGTGCCAGCAGTTCATCGACGGGATATCAGCCCCAGCATTTT,.,TRBJ1-5,TRBV27,.
CASRAATEGGQETQYF,TGTGCCAGCAGGGCGGCGACAGAAGGGGGTCAAGAGACCCAGTACTTC,.,TRBJ2-5,TRBV2,.
CASSPAGLAGGELFF,TGTGCCAGCAGCCCCGCCGGACTAGCGGGAGGGGAGCTGTTTTTT,TRBD2,TRBJ2-2,TRBV13,.
CASSPLRESADTQYF,TGTGCCAGCAGTCCGTTGCGGGAGTCAGCTGATACGCAGTATTTT,TRBD2,TRBJ2-3,TRBV28,.
CASSATSGGYNEQFF,TGTGCCAGCAGCGCGACTAGCGGGGGATACAATGAGCAGTTCTTC,TRBD2,TRBJ2-1,TRBV7-2,.
CASSLGATIYGYTF,TGTGCCAGCAGCTTAGGAGCGACTATCTATGGCTACACCTTC,.,TRBJ1-2,TRBV7-2,.
CASSEISGAFF,TGTGCCAGCAGTGAGATTAGCGGCGCTTTCTTT,.,TRBJ1-1,TRBV2,.
CASSFDRGRGETQYF,TGTGCCAGCAGCTTTGACAGGGGGCGCGGGGAGACCCAGTACTTC,TRBD1,TRBJ2-5,TRBV7-2,once
CASSLLGRTGYEQYF,TGTGCCAGCAGTTTATTAGGTCGGACAGGGTACGAGCAGTACTTC,TRBD1,TRBJ2-7,TRBV28,.
CASGSDLAADTQYF,TGTGCTAGTGGTTCGGACTTAGCAGCGGATACGCAGTATTTT,.,TRBJ2-3,TRBV12-5,.
CASRHTSWTGEETQYF,TGTGCCAGCAGGCATACCTCCTGGACAGGGGAGGAGACCCAGTACTTC,TRBD1,TRBJ2-5,TRBV27,.
CASSHRTGTDTQYF,TGTGCCAGCAGCCACCGGACAGGCACAGATACGCAGTATTTT,.,TRBJ2-3,TRBV11-3,.
CATSRDSDSIFSGANVLTF,TGTGCCACCAGCAGAGATTCGGACAGTATCTTTTCTGGGGCCAACGTCCTGACTTTC,.,TRBJ2-6,TRBV15,.
CASSYYRGYEQYF,TGTGCCAGCAGTTATTACCGGGGGTACGAGCAGTACTTC,.,TRBJ2-7,TRBV6-5,.
CASSLYGRGATEAFF,TGTGCCAGCAGCTTGTATGGCAGGGGCGCAACTGAAGCTTTCTTT,.,TRBJ1-1,TRBV5-4,once
CASSYGPTSREQYF,TGTGCCAGCAGCTACGGTCCGACTAGCCGAGAGCAGTACTTC,TRBD2,TRBJ2-7,TRBV4-2,.
CASSSSAAGTRFLRDEQFF,TGTGCCAGCAGCTCCTCAGCCGCCGGGACTAGGTTTCTTCGGGATGAGCAGTTCTTC,TRBD2,TRBJ2-1,TRBV9,.
CASSQDRTDTQYF,TGTGCCAGCAGCCAAGACCGAACAGATACGCAGTATTTT,.,TRBJ2-3,TRBV14,.
CASSLPPLSGSYGYTF,TGCGCCAGCAGCTTGCCTCCCTTGTCGGGGAGCTATGGCTACACCTTC,.,TRBJ1-2,TRBV5-1,.
CASSLLGTARPYNEQFF,TGCGCCAGCAGCTTGCTCGGGACAGCAAGGCCCTACAATGAGCAGTTCTTC,TRBD1,TRBJ2-1,TRBV5-1,.
CASSLDPVYEQYF,TGTGCCAGCAGCTTAGATCCTGTCTACGAGCAGTACTTC,.,TRBJ2-7,TRBV11-2,.
CASSRLAGNHEQYF,TGTGCCAGCAGCAGACTAGCGGGTAATCACGAGCAGTACTTC,TRBD2,TRBJ2-7,TRBV28,.
CATQGHHNSNQPQHF,TGTGCCACTCAAGGGCATCATAATAGCAATCAGCCCCAGCATTTT,.,TRBJ1-5,TRBV19,.